The 31 T cell receptor beta chains below all came from one sample that was sequenced in a study of cytomegalovirus exposure and HLA in healthy donors. 60 Vbeta and 13 Jbeta primers were used in PCR. TCRdb's table, derived via immunoSEQ multiplex PCR, lists solely in-frame clones and lacks some. The sample lists about 99,000 clones, roughly 80% occurring once. The sequenced sample was PBMCs. Receptors were obtained from a man aged 50-59 years in good health and CMV-seropositive.

The CDR3 loop reads CASSLFLGGGTDTQYF. CDR3 sequence (DNA): TGTGCCAGCAGTTTATTTCTAGGGGGTGGCACAGATACGCAGTATTTT. The chain joins TRBV27 to TRBJ2-3; weak D call: TRBD1 (6 bases). Between the trimmed V and J ends, which lost 1 base and 1 base, there was a span of 12 bases. From germline, CDR1 is MNHEY and CDR2 SMNVEV (reference sequence). The CDR3 is 16 amino acids.

The genes are TRBV30 and TRBJ1-5; 12 bases are a match to TRBD1. Germline V gene sequence: CDR1 GTSNPN, CDR2 SVGIG (reference sequence). CDR3 length equals 15 residues. Trimming removed 2 bases from V and 7 bases from J; junction bases left unmatched: 6. The CDR3 sequence is CAWSIGTGGGQPQHF. The CDR3 coding sequence is TGTGCCTGGAGTATTGGGACAGGGGGCGGACAGCCCCAGCATTTT. The full variable domain, in which reference TRBV30 and TRBJ1-5 provide the parts outside the CDR3, is SQTIHQWPATLVQPVGSPLSLECTVEGTSNPNLYWYRQAAGRGLQLLFYSVGIGQISSEVPQNLSASRPQDRQFILSSKKLLLSDSGFYLCAWSIGTGGGQPQHFGDGTRLSIL.

This clone was recorded a few times. J is TRBJ2-1 and V is TRBV7-6; TRBD1 agrees at 7 bases. V shed 5 bases and J 6 bases; nucleotides not matched to a gene: 7. The CDR3 is 14 amino acids. The germline V gene has CDR1 SGHVS and CDR2 FNYEAQ. The DNA of the CDR3 is TGTGCCAGCAGCCCTGAGACAGGGTTCAATGAGCAGTTCTTC. As protein: CASSPETGFNEQFF.

The gene calls are TRBV10-3 and TRBJ2-2; 12 bases are shared with TRBD1. The CDR3 length is 16 residues. Germline CDR1 ENHRY, CDR2 SYGVKD. V lost 3 bases to trimming and J lost 5 bases; unmatched junction nucleotides: 4. The CDR3 spells CAISDRDRGQTGELFF. The CDR3 DNA sequence: TGTGCCATCAGTGACCGGGACAGGGGGCAGACCGGGGAGCTGTTTTTT.

V and J are TRBV30 and TRBJ2-2, with D maybe TRBD2 (6 bases). The V end was cut by 3 bases, the J end by 3 bases, with 14 bases between. Germline V gene lookup returns CDR1 GTSNPN and CDR2 SVGIG (reference sequence). CDR3 length equals 15 residues. CDR3 nucleotide sequence: TGTGCCTGGAGGGGCGGGGATTCTGACACCGGGGAGCTGTTTTTT. Translation: CAWRGGDSDTGELFF. Combining the CDR3 with reference TRBV30 and TRBJ2-2 gives the whole variable domain SQTIHQWPATLVQPVGSPLSLECTVEGTSNPNLYWYRQAAGRGLQLLFYSVGIGQISSEVPQNLSASRPQDRQFILSSKKLLLSDSGFYLCAWRGGDSDTGELFFGEGSRLTVL.

The V call is TRBV6-4, the J call TRBJ2-1; TRBD2 agrees at 11 bases. The V and J ends lost 2 bases and 7 bases, in that order; junction bases with no gene match: 7. This CDR3 region has 16 residues. CDR1 is MRHNA and CDR2 is SNTAGT in the germline V gene. The CDR3 spells CASSDPLAGGGNEQFF. DNA for the CDR3: TGTGCCAGCAGTGACCCCCTAGCGGGAGGTGGGAATGAGCAGTTCTTC.

The chain combines TRBV6-6 with TRBJ2-3; unclear D gene. Germline CDR1 is MNHNY and CDR2 is SVGAGI (reference sequence). V was shortened by 8 bases and J by 2 bases, with 5 bases between the two germline ends. The CDR3 covers 11 residues. DNA of the CDR3: TGTGCCAGCGGGCACACAGATACGCAGTATTTT. This codes for CASGHTDTQYF.

This clone was seen only a few times. The V gene is TRBV2, the J gene TRBJ2-7, with a weak D call TRBD2 (6 bases). CDR1 is SNHLY and CDR2 is FYNNEI in the germline V gene. The ends were cut back, 7 bases at V and 7 bases at J, with 20 bases in the middle. This CDR3 is 14 amino acids long. The CDR3, as DNA: TGTGCCAGCACCGCGGGGCCCCCCGTTCGGGAGCAGTACTTC. As protein: CASTAGPPVREQYF.

This chain connects TRBV28 to TRBJ2-5; D unclear. The end of the DNA fits TRBJ2-7 better, so the J call may be wrong. CDR3 length: 14 residues. Germline CDR1 MDHEN, CDR2 SYDVKM. Here the CDR3 DNA reads TGTGCCAGCAGCTCTCCTTCGACATCCTACGAGCAGTACTTC. Residues: CASSSPSTSYEQYF.

This chain links TRBV2 with TRBJ2-2; D may be TRBD1 (6 bases). The length of the CDR3 is 13 residues. The V gene's germline CDR1 is SNHLY and CDR2 FYNNEI. Between the trimmed V and J ends, which lost 5 bases and 5 bases, there was a span of 9 bases. As DNA, the CDR3 is TGTGCCAGCAGTTACAGGGAGACCGGGGAGCTGTTTTTT. Residues: CASSYRETGELFF.

This chain joins TRBV29-1 and TRBJ1-2; no definite D call. This CDR3 is built from 14 residues. The germline V gene encodes CDR1 SQVTM and CDR2 ANQGSEA. V lost 6 bases and J lost 7, with 21 bases in between. The DNA for the CDR3 is TGCAGCGTCCCGCCGGGGTCCTTAGATGGTGGCTACACCTTC. This encodes CSVPPGSLDGGYTF.

V gene TRBV5-1 combines with J gene TRBJ1-2; TRBD1 agrees at 8 bases. The CDR3 runs to 15 residues. The germline V gene has CDR1 SGHRS and CDR2 YFSETQ. J was trimmed by 5 bases and V by 0 bases; bases with no gene match: 6. The CDR3 DNA follows: TGCGCCAGCAGCTTGGGACAGGGGAGCCCTTATGGCTACACCTTC. This encodes CASSLGQGSPYGYTF.

This clone was seen only once. The chain has TRBV5-8 and TRBJ1-5; D is ambiguous. CDR3 length: 12 residues. V lost 2 bases and J 7 bases, leaving 7 bases between the germline ends. CDR1 is SGHTS, CDR2 YDEGEE, per germline. The CDR3 nucleotides are TGTGCCAGCAGCTTCTCCGGGCAGCCCCAGCATTTT. Its protein product is CASSFSGQPQHF.

The V gene is TRBV19, the J gene TRBJ2-1; 9 positions agree with TRBD2. Germline CDR1 is LNHDA and CDR2 is SQIVND (reference sequence). Losses at the gene ends were 4 bases for V and 1 base for J; bases not matched to a gene: 2. The CDR3 covers 15 residues. CDR3 in amino acids: CASSNSGSSYNEQFF. In DNA form, the CDR3 reads TGTGCCAGTAGTAATAGCGGGAGTTCCTACAATGAGCAGTTCTTC.

The rearrangement uses TRBV30 and TRBJ2-7; D uncertain. Germline V gene sequence: CDR1 GTSNPN, CDR2 SVGIG (reference sequence). The V and J ends lost 4 bases and 6 bases respectively, with 13 bases between them. The CDR3 length is 12 residues. Here the CDR3 DNA reads TGTGCCTGGACTCCCACCCCACTCGAGCAGTACTTC. It is translated as CAWTPTPLEQYF.

The rearrangement joins TRBV5-1 to TRBJ2-7, with D possibly TRBD1 on 6 matching bases. From germline, CDR1 is SGHRS and CDR2 YFSETQ. This CDR3 is built from 12 residues. V lost 2 bases to trimming and J lost 6 bases, with 9 bases between them. The CDR3 sequence is CASSLTGIEQYF. CDR3 sequence (DNA): TGCGCCAGCAGCTTAACAGGGATCGAGCAGTACTTC.

The chain combines TRBV6-1 with TRBJ2-3, with TRBD2 matching 9 bases. CDR1 and CDR2 (germline): MNHNS, SASEGT. The CDR3 runs to 15 residues. Germline trimming cut 5 bases from V and 4 bases from J; bases unmatched to any gene: 7. CDR3 loop: CASSSLAGIADTQYF. Here the CDR3 DNA reads TGTGCCAGCAGTAGTCTAGCGGGAATTGCAGATACGCAGTATTTT.

This rearrangement joins TRBV28 to TRBJ2-2; TRBD2 is a possible D gene (10 bases). The V gene lost 6 bases and the J gene lost 5 bases, with 31 bases spanning the gap. From germline, CDR1 is MDHEN and CDR2 SYDVKM. The CDR3 totals 20 residues. The CDR3 region is CASRPGQGRSSGSGTGELFF. The DNA of the CDR3 is TGTGCCAGCAGGCCGGGACAGGGAAGGTCTAGCGGGAGCGGTACCGGGGAGCTGTTTTTT.

The chain carries TRBV29-1 and TRBJ1-6; possible D gene TRBD1, 6 bases. CDR1 is SQVTM and CDR2 is ANQGSEA in the germline V gene. The CDR3 is 14 residues long. Trimming shortened V by 0 bases and J by 3 bases, and 6 bases separated the two germline ends. CDR3 nucleotides: TGCAGCGTTGAAGAGGACAGCTATAATTCACCCCTCCACTTT. Protein product: CSVEEDSYNSPLHF.

The gene calls are TRBV28 and TRBJ2-3; 9 nucleotides match TRBD1. Per the germline V gene, CDR1 is MDHEN and CDR2 is SYDVKM. Losses at the gene ends were 5 bases for V and 6 bases for J; bases not matched to a gene: 15. The CDR3 length is 17 residues. CDR3 coding DNA: TGTGCCAGCAGTCCCTTGTCGTCGGGGACAGGGATGGATACGCAGTATTTT. It specifies CASSPLSSGTGMDTQYF.

The table lists this clone with a few counts. V gene TRBV13 combines with J gene TRBJ2-3, with 10 nucleotides matching TRBD2. This CDR3 comprises 18 residues. The germline V gene has CDR1 PRHDT and CDR2 FYEKMQ (reference sequence). V gave up 1 base and J gave up 6 bases; unmatched junction bases: 13. The DNA for the CDR3 is TGTGCCAGCAGCTTAGCTTCGGGGACTAGCGCTCGGTCGGATACGCAGTATTTT. Its translation is CASSLASGTSARSDTQYF.

The rearrangement joins TRBV28 to TRBJ2-1, with 11 bases aligning to TRBD2. Germline V CDR1 and CDR2: MDHEN, SYDVKM. The trim removed 9 bases at V and 3 bases at J, leaving 10 bases unmatched. The CDR3 is made up of 16 amino acids. CDR3 residues: CASYSPGTSGYNEQFF. In nucleotides, the CDR3 is TGTGCCAGTTATTCACCCGGGACTAGCGGCTACAATGAGCAGTTCTTC.

The V gene is TRBV28, the J gene TRBJ1-2, with unresolved D. The CDR3 has 13 residues. The V gene lost 3 bases and the J gene lost 4 bases, with 9 bases spanning the gap. Germline-derived CDR1 and CDR2 are MDHEN and SYDVKM. CDR3 DNA: TGTGCCAGCAGTTTTAGAGGGATCTATGGCTACACCTTC. It encodes CASSFRGIYGYTF.

The rearrangement uses TRBV28 and TRBJ2-1; no definite D call. Trimming took 6 bases from V and 0 from J, leaving 12 bases between them. Germline-derived CDR1 and CDR2 are MDHEN and SYDVKM. The CDR3 is made up of 15 amino acids. CDR3 DNA sequence: TGTGCCAGCAGCCCGAGCGAGAGCTCCTACAATGAGCAGTTCTTC. Its translation: CASSPSESSYNEQFF.

In its sample, this clone was seen a few times. The rearrangement joins TRBV6-1 to TRBJ1-3; D ambiguous. Germline CDR1 MNHNS, CDR2 SASEGT. This CDR3 contains 13 residues. The V gene lost 2 bases and the J gene lost 8 bases, with 10 bases spanning the gap. The CDR3 sequence is CASSEFESDTIYF. In DNA form, the CDR3 reads TGTGCCAGCAGTGAATTCGAGAGTGACACCATATATTTT.

V usage is TRBV12-2 and J usage is TRBJ2-7; the table's D gene call, TRBD1, was not cross checked with the DNA. TRBV12-2 is a known pseudogene. The CDR3 totals 16 residues. For the CDR3, the DNA is TGTGCAAGTCGCTTATTCTCAGGGGGCGTCTCCTACGAGCAGTACTTC. Protein: CASRLFSGGVSYEQYF.

V is TRBV5-1 and J is TRBJ1-2, with 7 nucleotides matching TRBD1. This CDR3 contains 14 residues. The J segment lost 6 bases and the V segment lost 4 bases, leaving 9 bases of the junction unmatched. Germline V lookup: CDR1 SGHRS, CDR2 YFSETQ. CDR3: CASSLGDSSNGYTF. The CDR3 nucleotides are TGCGCCAGCAGCCTGGGGGACAGTTCGAATGGCTACACCTTC.

The V call is TRBV29-1, the J call TRBJ2-1, with TRBD1 matching over 12 bases. V was pared by 7 bases and J by 8 bases, with 6 bases of the junction left unmatched. Per the germline V gene, CDR1 is SQVTM and CDR2 is ANQGSEA. The CDR3 spans 13 residues. CDR3 protein: CSAGTGGSHEQFF. Written as DNA, the CDR3 is TGCAGCGCCGGGACAGGGGGCTCGCATGAGCAGTTCTTC.

The sample holds one count of this clone. The rearrangement uses TRBV7-7 and TRBJ2-3, with 9 bases that match TRBD2. V lost 1 base to trimming and J lost 3 bases; unmatched junction nucleotides: 5. This CDR3 region has 16 residues. Germline V gene lookup returns CDR1 SSHAT and CDR2 FNYEAQ (reference sequence). The DNA for the CDR3 is TGTGCCAGCAGCTTAGGGACTAGCGAGGCAACAGATACGCAGTATTTT. As protein: CASSLGTSEATDTQYF.

The chain employs TRBV27 and TRBJ2-7; 9 nucleotides line up with TRBD2. Germline trimming cut 5 bases from V and 0 bases from J; bases unmatched to any gene: 8. This CDR3 is built from 16 residues. Germline V gene sequence: CDR1 MNHEY, CDR2 SMNVEV (reference sequence). The CDR3 region is CASSLLAGRSSYEQYF. CDR3 sequence (DNA): TGTGCCAGCAGTCTGCTAGCGGGGAGGAGCTCCTACGAGCAGTACTTC.

The chain combines TRBV6-9 with TRBJ2-2; D possibly corresponds to TRBD1 (8 bases). The length of the CDR3 is 17 residues. Germline CDR1 MNHGY, CDR2 SVAAGI. Trimming took off 2 bases at V and 3 bases at J, with 16 bases between the two ends. CDR3 residues: CASSYPRQGRDTGELFF. The CDR3 DNA follows: TGTGCCAGCAGTTATCCCCGACAGGGGAGGGACACCGGGGAGCTGTTTTTT.